This TCR beta chain originates from a study of blood T cell repertoires in COVID-19. Study-level information: Researchers got acute and convalescent COVID-19 samples from the United States, Italy and Spain. In each case, the material was cDNA or gDNA derived from T cells, B-cell-depleted T cells, or PBMCs.

Authors' data handling: Reference gene primer amplification gave nucleated cell count estimates. Clones were read by immunoSEQ multiplex PCR, and TCRdb kept only the in-frame ones, dropping some. V and J calls and clone size follow that table, whereas D and trimming were derived from the DNA. The data hold approximately 220,000 clones, with roughly 80% observed a single time. There are 13 residues in the CDR3. Between the trimmed V and J ends, which lost 6 bases and 7 bases, there was a span of 15 bases. The chain recombines TRBV12-3 or TRBV12-4 with TRBJ1-1; D unresolved. The receptor was isolated from a woman in her 30s who had recovered from COVID-19. Sequenced material: peripheral blood. The CDR3 DNA reads as TGTGCCAGCAGGTCCCTGAGGACTAATGAAGCTTTCTTT. Its translation is CASRSLRTNEAFF.